This TCR beta chain emerged from a study of cytomegalovirus exposure and HLA in healthy donors. Study details: The study's early data release held around 85 million unique TCRs from HLA-typed donors.

Study observations and caveats: Beyond CMV serostatus, there was no information to go on about immune exposure. Most of the CMV-associated TCR beta chains (in a later analysis) appeared to be HLA-restricted. Overall, approximately 150 TCR beta chains were annotated as cytomegalovirus-associated.

The PCR used 60 Vbeta and 13 Jbeta primers. The table came from immunoSEQ multiplex PCR; TCRdb's copy has only in-frame clones and leaves some out. The sample has more than 75,000 clones, roughly 77% seen once. For this clone: What it recognizes is unknown.

The CDR3 consists of 14 residues. With 2 bases clipped from V and 0 bases from J, the junction kept 1 base outside the gene matches. CDR1 and CDR2 from the germline V gene are GTSNPN and SVGIG (reference sequence). J is TRBJ1-5 and V is TRBV30; 7 bases agree with TRBD1. Sequenced material: PBMCs. The TCR comes from a woman in her 40s in good health and CMV-seropositive. The CDR3 loop reads CAWSRDSSNQPQHF. The DNA of the CDR3 is TGTGCCTGGAGTAGGGACAGTAGCAATCAGCCCCAGCATTTT.